This T cell receptor (beta chain) was captured by sequencing in a study of T cell responses to AZD1222 COVID-19 vaccine. Here immunoSEQ multiplex PCR was the method, and the copy in TCRdb shows in-frame clones only, minus some. The sample consists of about 270,000 clones, almost 95% of them appearing once. Findings and caveats of the study: Vaccine-associated CD4 TCRs ranged over spike, dominating at 160-218 and 743-854. Repertoires were obtained solely post-peak T cell response. Donors were mostly white British, more females; clonal diversity possibly underestimated.

On this clone itself: The antigen remains undetermined.

V shed 1 base and J 4 bases; nucleotides not matched to a gene: 2. The CDR3 extends over 14 amino acids. Germline lookup yields CDR1 KGHDR and CDR2 SFDVKD. The chain links TRBV24-1 to TRBJ2-5; 7 bases agree with TRBD1. The sample in question was peripheral blood, obtained 28 days after the second AZD1222 dose. The receptor's source is an adult who received the AZD1222 COVID-19 vaccine. This CDR3 is CATSDLNRGETQYF. The CDR3 DNA reads as TGTGCCACCAGTGATTTAAACAGGGGAGAGACCCAGTACTTC.